A single sample gave rise to the 2 T cell receptor beta chains below, sequenced in a study of blood T cell repertoires in COVID-19. Libraries were prepared by immunoSEQ multiplex PCR; TCRdb keeps only in-frame clonotypes and omits some of them. The sample carries about 74,000 clones, roughly 90% recorded once. Source material: peripheral blood. The origin of the receptors is a man between 50 and 59 years old with acute or convalescent COVID-19.

This chain connects TRBV19 to TRBJ1-5; D gene uncertain. The CDR3 runs 17 residues. Between the trimmed V and J ends, which lost 1 base and 0 bases, there was a span of 13 bases. Germline-derived CDR1 and CDR2 are LNHDA and SQIVND (reference sequence). The CDR3 is CASSIVSTRYSNQPQHF. Here the CDR3 DNA reads TGTGCCAGTAGTATAGTCTCGACACGGTATAGCAATCAGCCCCAGCATTTT.

The J gene is TRBJ2-4, the V gene TRBV4-2; D possibly corresponds to TRBD1 (5 bases). The CDR3 is made up of 17 amino acids. Trimming removed 0 bases from V and 0 bases from J, with 12 bases in between. Per germline, CDR1 LGHNA and CDR2 YNFKEQ. The CDR3 sequence: CASSQDVRVKAKNIQYF. The CDR3, as DNA: TGTGCCAGCAGCCAAGATGTCAGGGTCAAAGCCAAAAACATTCAGTACTTC.